This T cell receptor beta chain emerged from a study of T-cell reconstitution after alpha-beta-depleted transplantation in children. General observations from the study: Approximately two months post-transplant, alpha-beta T cells reportedly originated from several hundred expanded graft clones. Diversity and T-cell counts at one year after transplant derived mostly from new T cells.

Germline V CDR1 and CDR2: SGHTA, FQGNSA. Trimming removed 6 bases at V and 5 bases at J, with 18 bases between. The CDR3 extends over 15 amino acids. Comment on this clonotype: The antigen is unknown.

TCRbeta library preparation incorporated unique molecular identifiers. TCRdb fed the PCR reads into MiXCR, producing one record per CDR3 protein. The sample yields roughly 100,000 distinct CDR3 sequences, less than 6% seen once. Sequencing was performed on PBMCs, mostly from graft donor cells, taken 60 days after TCRalphabeta/CD19-depleted stem cell transplant. The V gene is TRBV7-2, the J gene TRBJ2-3, with D possibly being TRBD1 or TRBD2 (5 bases each). The sequence derives from a female patient under 10 years old who had a stem cell transplant for Fanconi anemia, so the T cells may come from the graft donor. The CDR3 loop reads CASSLWGFGRDTQYF. CDR3 coding DNA: TGTGCCAGCAGTCTTTGGGGGTTTGGGAGAGATACGCAGTATTTT. Combining the CDR3 with reference TRBV7-2 and TRBJ2-3 gives the whole variable domain GAGVSQSPSNKVTEKGKDVELRCDPISGHTALYWYRQSLGQGLEFLIYFQGNSAPDKSGLPSDRFSAERTGGSVSTLTIQRTQQEDSAVYLCASSLWGFGRDTQYFGPGTRLTVL.